This T cell receptor (beta chain) appears in the sequencing data of a study of human T cells and chemical hapten exposure. The V end lost 5 bases, the J end lost 7 bases, and 18 bases lay between the germline ends. Germline CDR1 SGHRS, CDR2 YFSETQ. The CDR3 runs to 15 residues. TCRdb re-derived calls from the RACE reads in MiXCR, one entry per CDR3 protein. The sample lists 85,000 to 100,000 distinct CDR3 sequences, about 11% seen once, with under 2.5% in the top ten. Time point defined: patch test 2, 6 weeks after DPC sensitization. Treatment specified: therapeutic diphenylcyclopropenone sensitization with weekly scalp DPC.

This chain connects TRBV5-1 to TRBJ2-2; tentative D call: TRBD2 (6 bases). This sequence originates from a man between 40 and 49 years old with alopecia areata. Some clones in this sample may be carry-over from other donors' samples. The input for sequencing was whole blood, taken in connection with sensitization to the hapten diphenylcyclopropenone (DPC). Written as DNA, the CDR3 is TGCGCCAGCAGGGTGGTTCCGGGAGACCTCGGGGAGCTGTTTTTT. Amino acids: CASRVVPGDLGELFF.